This entry lists 13 T cell receptor beta chains sequenced from one sample in a study of T cell changes during pregnancy in multiple sclerosis. Repertoires were generated with immunoSEQ multiplex PCR, while TCRdb's copy carries only in-frame clones and drops some. This sample has some 40,000 clones, with 85% to 95% found just once. The sequencing used CD8+ T cells from peripheral blood mononuclear cells, collected in the third trimester of pregnancy. The receptors derive from a female donor with multiple sclerosis, enrolled in a pregnancy study.

The CDR3 protein is CASSPGTSHFEQYF. CDR3 sequence (DNA): TGTGCCAGCAGCCCAGGGACAAGTCATTTCGAGCAGTACTTC. The chain links TRBV7-8 to TRBJ2-7, with D perhaps matching TRBD1 (6 bases). CDR3 length: 14 residues. Germline V CDR1 and CDR2: SGHVS, FQNEAQ. Trimming cost V 5 bases and J 6 bases, with 17 bases left between them.

This clone was seen only once. The genes are TRBV7-8 and TRBJ1-2, with no clear D. CDR3 length equals 12 residues. V was shortened by 4 bases and J by 3 bases, with 6 bases between the two germline ends. Germline CDR1 is SGHVS and CDR2 is FQNEAQ. The CDR3 coding sequence is TGTGCCAGCAGCTCAAGAGACTATGGCTACACCTTC. Protein product: CASSSRDYGYTF. Filled out from reference TRBV7-8 and TRBJ1-2, the complete variable domain reads GAGVSQSPRYKVAKRGQDVALRCDPISGHVSLFWYQQALGQGPEFLTYFQNEAQLDKSGLPSDRFFAERPEGSVSTLKIQRTQQEDSAVYLCASSSRDYGYTFGSGTRLTVV.

The rearrangement joins TRBV19 to TRBJ2-7; 7 bases map to TRBD1. Germline trimming cut 5 bases from V and 1 base from J; bases unmatched to any gene: 5. Germline CDR1 and CDR2: LNHDA and SQIVND (reference sequence). CDR3 length: 14 amino acids. CDR3 sequence reads: CASSLRGRSYEQYF. As DNA, the CDR3 is TGTGCCAGTAGTTTAAGGGGGCGATCCTACGAGCAGTACTTC.

The chain has TRBV5-8 and TRBJ1-1; TRBD1 matches 8 bases. Germline assignment: CDR1 SGHTS and CDR2 YDEGEE. This CDR3 spans 15 amino acids. J lost 3 bases, V lost 2 bases, and 6 bases had no gene match. The CDR3 region is CASSLSGTGYTEAFF. CDR3 DNA: TGTGCCAGCAGCTTATCCGGGACAGGCTACACTGAAGCTTTCTTT.

V and J are TRBV10-3 and TRBJ1-2; no clear D gene. This CDR3 is 13 amino acids long. V lost 4 bases and J 5 bases, leaving 11 bases between the germline ends. Germline-derived CDR1 and CDR2 are ENHRY and SYGVKD. The CDR3 bases are TGTGCCATCAGTGCAGAGGGCTTATATGGCTACACCTTC. Translation: CAISAEGLYGYTF.

This chain joins TRBV6-5 and TRBJ1-4, with TRBD1 matching 8 bases. Germline V lookup: CDR1 MNHEY, CDR2 SVGAGI. CDR3 length equals 14 residues. V shed 6 bases, J shed 8 bases, and the junction held 8 bases outside the gene matches. CDR3 coding DNA: TGTGCCAGCAGCGAGACAGGGGAGGAAGAAAAACTGTTTTTT. Translated, it gives CASSETGEEEKLFF.

The rearrangement uses TRBV29-1 and TRBJ1-2; 10 nucleotides agree with TRBD1. CDR1 is SQVTM and CDR2 is ANQGSEA in the germline V gene. Trimming at V came to 3 bases and at J to 6 bases, leaving 7 bases not matched to a gene. This CDR3 region has 14 residues. CDR3 protein: CSVEGTGVRDGYTF. In nucleotides, the CDR3 is TGCAGCGTTGAGGGGACAGGGGTTCGGGATGGCTACACCTTC.

This chain joins TRBV7-3 and TRBJ2-5; possibly TRBD2 for D (5 bases). The germline CDR1 and CDR2 sequences are SGHTA and FQGTGA. Trimming took off 2 bases at V and 5 bases at J, with 15 bases between the two ends. The CDR3 spans 15 residues. CDR3 in amino acids: CASSLAGGSSETQYF. The CDR3 DNA follows: TGTGCCAGCAGCTTAGCGGGCGGTAGTAGTGAGACCCAGTACTTC. Variable domain in full (rest from reference TRBV7-3 and TRBJ2-5): GAGVSQTPSNKVTEKGKYVELRCDPISGHTALYWYRQSLGQGPEFLIYFQGTGAADDSGLPNDRFFAVRPEGSVSTLKIQRTERGDSAVYLCASSLAGGSSETQYFGPGTRLLVL.

The CDR3 nucleotides are TGCGCCAGCAGCTCTCCCAGGGGGCTCGAGCAGTACTTC. This encodes CASSSPRGLEQYF. The V and J genes are TRBV4-1 and TRBJ2-7, with TRBD1 matching 8 bases. Trimming at V came to 5 bases and at J to 6 bases, leaving 6 bases not matched to a gene. Germline lookup yields CDR1 MGHRA and CDR2 YSYEKL. The CDR3 is 13 amino acids.

The V gene is TRBV19, the J gene TRBJ2-5; D possibly corresponds to TRBD1 (6 bases). Germline V lookup: CDR1 LNHDA, CDR2 SQIVND (reference sequence). There are 14 residues in the CDR3. V lost 1 base, J lost 5 bases, and 11 bases lay in between. The CDR3 loop is CASSIATGRETQYF. The CDR3 region has the DNA TGTGCCAGTAGTATAGCGACAGGCCGGGAGACCCAGTACTTC.

With respect to this clone: This same CDR3 is encoded by further DNA sequences in the sample. This sequence joins TRBV13 and TRBJ1-2; no clear D gene. The CDR3 runs to 13 residues. V shed 2 bases and J shed 2 bases, with 6 bases lying between them. The germline V gene has CDR1 PRHDT and CDR2 FYEKMQ (reference sequence). CDR3 coding DNA: TGTGCCAGCAGCTTAACGGGGAACTATGGCTACACCTTC. Its translation: CASSLTGNYGYTF.

The V gene is TRBV5-1, the J gene TRBJ2-3; 8 positions agree with TRBD2. The V gene's germline CDR1 is SGHRS and CDR2 YFSETQ. The CDR3 is 14 residues long. V shed 4 bases, J shed 4 bases, and the junction held 5 bases outside the gene matches. CDR3 residues: CASSGRGGSDTQYF. The CDR3 DNA reads as TGCGCCAGCAGCGGACGGGGGGGTTCAGATACGCAGTATTTT.

The rearrangement links TRBV4-2 to TRBJ1-3; no clear D. Germline V gene data show CDR1 as LGHNA and CDR2 as YNFKEQ. Trimming stripped 3 bases from V and 8 bases from J, with 14 bases between. There are 14 residues in the CDR3. In DNA, the CDR3 is TGTGCCAGCAGCCACCCCATCGGCGGGGACACCATATATTTT. Translating gives CASSHPIGGDTIYF.